These T cell receptor beta chains were read from a single sample in a study of OX40 agonist ivuxolimab in advanced cancers. Only in-frame clones appear in the TCRdb table, and some are missing; sequencing was by immunoSEQ multiplex PCR. The profile covers about 80,000 clones, with 90% appearing a single time and around 0.75% taken by the ten largest. Sequencing used CD4+ or CD8+ T cells sorted from blood, obtained in a trial of the OX40 agonist ivuxolimab. These TCRs come from an adult with an advanced solid tumor such as melanoma, head and neck, liver or kidney cancer. CDR3s include the opening cysteine and the closing phenylalanine or tryptophan. Each record gives: CDR3 protein, CDR3 DNA, clone size, V gene, J gene, D gene. The D gene is left open where the match is weak. Clone size appears in some rows only: once, few, many, or a class for an expanded clone.

CASSDPGETQYF,TGCGCCAGTTCGGACCCGGGAGAGACCCAGTACTTC,.,TRBV5-1,TRBJ2-5,.
CASSSTATVAF,TGTGCCAGCAGTTCCACCGCCACGGTCGCCTTC,.,TRBV6-5,TRBJ1-2,.
CSVEGGGNEQYF,TGCAGCGTTGAGGGCGGAGGGAACGAGCAGTACTTC,.,TRBV29-1,TRBJ2-7,.
CASSFEFSISGNTIYF,TGTGCCAGCAGTTTTGAGTTCAGTATCTCTGGAAACACCATATATTTT,.,TRBV28,TRBJ1-3,.
CASSFTSVQETQYF,TGCGCCAGCAGCTTTACTAGCGTCCAAGAGACCCAGTACTTC,.,TRBV5-1,TRBJ2-5,TRBD2
CASSTSGRTYNEQFF,TGTGCCAGTAGCACTAGCGGGAGAACCTACAATGAGCAGTTCTTC,.,TRBV19,TRBJ2-1,TRBD2
CASSPPLGRIYEQYF,TGTGCCAGCTCACCACCGCTGGGGAGGATTTACGAGCAGTACTTC,.,TRBV18,TRBJ2-7,.
CASSIGTGGETQYF,TGTGCCAGCAGCATCGGGACAGGGGGAGAGACCCAGTACTTC,.,TRBV7-3,TRBJ2-5,TRBD1
CASSSKETQYF,TGTGCCAGCAGCTCCAAGGAGACCCAGTACTTC,.,TRBV7-9,TRBJ2-5,.
CASSRGQGRLYEQYF,TGTGCCAGCAGTCGGGGACAGGGGAGACTCTACGAGCAGTACTTC,.,TRBV6-1,TRBJ2-7,TRBD1
CASSLGQASYNEQFF,TGTGCCAGCAGTTTAGGCCAGGCCTCCTACAATGAGCAGTTCTTC,.,TRBV28,TRBJ2-1,.
CASSARWAGVIDEQFF,TGCGCCAGCAGCGCAAGATGGGCGGGAGTGATAGATGAGCAGTTCTTC,.,TRBV4-1,TRBJ2-1,TRBD2
CASSRQVNIEKLFF,TGTGCCAGCAGTCGTCAGGTTAACATTGAAAAACTGTTTTTT,.,TRBV28,TRBJ1-4,.
CASSLLARGSNQPQHF,TGTGCCAGCAGCTTGTTAGCCAGGGGGAGCAATCAGCCCCAGCATTTT,.,TRBV7-2,TRBJ1-5,TRBD1
CASSLEYGYQPQHF,TGTGCCAGCAGCTTAGAATATGGATATCAGCCCCAGCATTTT,.,TRBV11-2,TRBJ1-5,.
CASSLGLDTEAFF,TGTGCCAGCAGCTTGGGGTTGGACACTGAAGCTTTCTTT,few,TRBV5-4,TRBJ1-1,.
CAISENTNQPQHF,TGTGCCATCAGTGAGAACACAAATCAGCCCCAGCATTTT,once,TRBV10-3,TRBJ1-5,.